This T cell receptor (beta chain) originates from a study of CD8+ T cells in alopecia areata (dated by TCRdb to 2017 to 2018). With respect to the entire study: Treated patients were enrolled in an open-label pilot trial of oral tofacitinib at 5 to 10 mg twice daily for moderate-to-severe alopecia areata. Tofacitinib was administered for 6 to 18 months, and 6 months of follow-up off drug were then conducted to assess delayed response and recurrence. In treated patients, disease severity was measured using the SALT score, which gives the percentage of scalp surface area affected. In both human patients and the C3H/HeJ mouse model, the study applied high-throughput TCRbeta sequencing to look at T cell clonal expansion in alopecia areata. Human TCRbeta sequencing covered scalp tissue and sorted CD4+ and CD8+ peripheral blood T cells from patchy and totalis/universalis alopecia areata patients and healthy controls. Patients on tofacitinib were biopsied at baseline and after 4 and 24 weeks of treatment, and several of the patients also had a later scalp biopsy. Scalp clonality was compared among normal scalp (n=4), patchy alopecia areata scalp (n=8), and alopecia totalis/universalis scalp (n=8). RNA was extracted with the PAXgene miRNA kit for fixed scalp, the miRNeasy kit for PBMCs, and the RNeasy kit for mouse skin. TCRbeta CDR3 regions were amplified by immunoSEQ multiplex PCR with 35 Vbeta forward and 13 Jbeta reverse primers.

Study-wide findings and limitations: During tofacitinib treatment, many expanded lesional clones remained in scalp and blood, and this persistence may partly explain relapse after treatment is stopped. Tofacitinib significantly lowered scalp clonality and the number of expanded CD8+ clones among the top 100 scalp clones. Compared with normal scalp, lesional scalp, particularly in alopecia totalis/universalis, had higher clonality and more expanded CD8+ clones, which suggests antigenic drive. Resident alphabeta T cells in normal human skin are also sequenced, complicating scalp TCR repertoire analysis, unlike mouse skin dominated by gammadelta T cells. Because the treated cohort was small and had only one nonresponder, larger studies are needed to examine links between baseline CD8+ expansion and response. Compared with mice, TCR sequences shared between patients were less clear, possibly partly because of HLA diversity across the patient population.

The time point label of this sample denotes: around 22 weeks on oral tofacitinib. Interpreted using the paper, the treatment or condition label stands for: oral pan-JAK inhibitor, 5-10 mg twice daily. Peripheral blood and lesional scalp punch biopsies were obtained from patients with alopecia areata. After PBMCs were isolated by density centrifugation and stained for CD3, CD4 and CD8, a FACSAria was used to sort CD4+ and CD8+ T cells. Between the V and J ends, shortened by 3 bases and 9 bases respectively, the junction contains 9 bases. Looking up the germline V gene yields CDR1 SGHTA and CDR2 FQGNSA. The CDR3 measures 12 amino acids from cysteine to phenylalanine. Kept here is only the CDR3 DNA, which spans 36 bases and is read in frame from base 1. This clone has more than one count but fewer than ten. The clone's antigen remains unknown. Base qualities are not recorded, but no much larger clone differs from it by a single base.

The library was made by the immunoSEQ multiplex PCR assay. RNA was extracted from all samples and reverse transcribed into cDNA as template for TCR sequencing. First-strand cDNA was synthesized using SuperScript III with a 2:1 mix of oligo-dT and random hexamers. A synthetic immune receptor repertoire was used to measure amplification bias, and any remaining bias was corrected computationally. The published analysis was carried out like this. Raw reads were preprocessed to remove errors, and CDR3 was defined according to IMGT conventions as the region from the conserved cysteine to phenylalanine. Clonality was computed as 1 minus the Shannon entropy, with the entropy normalized by log2 of the number of productive unique TCRs. Whether each scalp clone was CD4 or CD8 was inferred by checking scalp TCRbeta sequences against the CD4 and CD8 repertoires from sorted blood. Sourced from immuneACCESS, this table was stored by TCRdb with only in-frame sequences that have V and J called. A share of the clones is absent; for the studies checked, an unresolved V gene accounts for under half, and the remainder has no known explanation. V, J and clone size are taken as reported in that table, and D and trimming were inferred from the DNA itself. The sample contains about 120,000 clones, roughly three fifths of them found a single time. The ten largest clonotypes hold more than 3% of the sample.

Material: CD4+ T cells sorted from blood, obtained at week 24, from a patient treated with tofacitinib. The chain couples TRBV7-2 to TRBJ2-1; the D gene assignment is ambiguous. This sequence originates from a human donor with alopecia areata. CDR3 sequence: CASSLVLAEQFF. The DNA reads as follows: TGTGCCAGCAGCTTGGTTCTGGCTGAGCAGTTCTTC.